These T cell receptor beta chains were read from a single sample in a study of blood T cell repertoires in COVID-19. Profiled with immunoSEQ multiplex PCR; TCRdb holds only in-frame clones, not every one. The sample has 220,000 or so clones, around nine tenths seen once. The source material was PBMCs or T cells enriched from blood (not recorded which). These receptors came from a woman aged 45-65 years with acute COVID-19. CDR3s include the opening cysteine and the closing phenylalanine or tryptophan. A D gene is named only where the DNA matches it firmly. Size tells how often a clone was seen (once, few, many) or the class of an expanded clone, and some rows leave it out.

j_call d_call v_call clone_size cdr3_nt cdr3_aa
TRBJ2-5 TRBD2 TRBV5-1 NA TGCGCCAGCAGCTTATTATCTAGCGGGAGCCGAGAGACCCAGTACTTC CASSLLSSGSRETQYF
TRBJ1-2 NA TRBV30 NA TGTGCCTGGAGTATCACAGGGCTCACGCCGGCGGGCTACACCTTC CAWSITGLTPAGYTF
TRBJ1-4 TRBD1 TRBV28 NA TGTGCCAGCAAAAGGGGGCTAGTTGAAAAACTGTTTTTT CASKRGLVEKLFF
TRBJ2-6 TRBD2 TRBV18 once TGTGCCAGCTCACTACAAGGACTAGCGGGGGTCTCTGGGGCCAACGTCCTGACTTTC CASSLQGLAGVSGANVLTF
TRBJ2-1 TRBD2 TRBV15 NA TGTGCCACCAGTTCATCCGGGCGCGGGAGAAGTAACAATGAGCAGTTCTTC CATSSSGRGRSNNEQFF
TRBJ1-3 NA TRBV5-8 NA TGTGCCAGCAGCTTGTCAGGCCGGGGAGGAAACACCATATATTTT CASSLSGRGGNTIYF
TRBJ2-5 NA TRBV7-2 NA TGTGCCAGCAGCCCACAGGGTAGGCGGGCGACCCAGTACTTC CASSPQGRRATQYF
TRBJ2-7 NA TRBV7-9 NA TGTGCCAGCAGCCGCGACGCGGAAAGTTCCTACGAGCAGTACTTC CASSRDAESSYEQYF
TRBJ1-4 NA TRBV2 NA TGTGCCAGCAGCTCACTAACAACTAATGAAAAACTGTTTTTT CASSSLTTNEKLFF
TRBJ1-2 NA TRBV27 NA TGTGCCAGCAGTTCAACCACCATCGGGGAGACGTACGGCTACACCTTC CASSSTTIGETYGYTF
TRBJ1-2 NA TRBV5-1 many TGCGCCAGCAGCTTGGGTTCAGGGATGGGTGGCTACACCTTC CASSLGSGMGGYTF
TRBJ2-5 TRBD2 TRBV6-1 NA TGTGCCAGCAGTGAAAGCGGGAGGGCCAGAGAGACCCAGTACTTC CASSESGRARETQYF
TRBJ2-5 NA TRBV6-1 NA TGTGCCAGCAGTGAAGGGATCGGCGGTCCAAGAGGGGAGACCCAGTACTTC CASSEGIGGPRGETQYF
TRBJ2-1 NA TRBV10-3 NA TGTGCCATCAGTGACGGGGGTTCTACTTATGGTGAGCAGTTCTTC CAISDGGSTYGEQFF
TRBJ1-1 TRBD1 TRBV29-1 NA TGCAGGGGGCAGGGGGGCACTGAAGCTTTCTTT CRGQGGTEAFF
TRBJ2-3 NA TRBV24-1 NA TGTGCCACCAGTGTGGCGGGGGCCACAGATACGCAGTATTTT CATSVAGATDTQYF
TRBJ2-7 TRBD1 TRBV28 once TGTGTTAGCAACCGGTCCCCGACCCGGGACAGGGAAACCTACGAGCAGTACTTC CVSNRSPTRDRETYEQYF
TRBJ1-3 TRBD1 TRBV28 NA TGTGCCAGCAGTTCAACACCGGGACAGGGAAACACCATATATTTT CASSSTPGQGNTIYF
TRBJ1-5 TRBD1 TRBV27 NA TGTGCCAGCAGTCTTACAGGGGGCCCTTATAGCAATCAGCCCCAGCATTTT CASSLTGGPYSNQPQHF
TRBJ2-5 NA TRBV4-2 once TGTGCCAGCAGCCTGATTGTCAAAGGGGCTCGAGAGACCCAGTACTTC CASSLIVKGARETQYF
TRBJ1-5 NA TRBV4-3 NA TGCGCCAGCAGCCAAGATTTGGGGACACAGAATCAGCCCCAGCATTTT CASSQDLGTQNQPQHF
TRBJ1-5 TRBD1 TRBV30 NA TGTGCCTGGAGTGGGACAGGAGGATATAGCAATCAGCCCCAGCATTTT CAWSGTGGYSNQPQHF
TRBJ1-2 NA TRBV5-4 NA TGTGCCAGCAGCCCTAAACGCGGTGGTGGGTCGGGCTACACCTTC CASSPKRGGGSGYTF
TRBJ1-2 NA TRBV2 many TGTGCCAGCAGTGAGCGGAACTATGGCTACACCTTC CASSERNYGYTF
TRBJ2-3 NA TRBV3-1/TRBV3-2 NA TGTGCCAGCAGCCAAGAGGATCGAGGGACGCAGTATTTT CASSQEDRGTQYF
TRBJ1-5 NA TRBV5-1 NA TGCGCCAGCAGCCCCAATATGGGCAGCACGTACGGCAATCAGCCCCAGCATTTT CASSPNMGSTYGNQPQHF
TRBJ1-5 NA TRBV6-5 NA TGTGCCACCCGCAGGGGATATCGCAATCAGCCCCAGCATTTT CATRRGYRNQPQHF
TRBJ2-1 TRBD2 TRBV4-1 NA TGCGCCAGCAGCCAAGGCCTAGCGGGAGGGGAGAATGAGCAGTTCTTC CASSQGLAGGENEQFF
TRBJ2-7 NA TRBV10-3 NA TGTGCCATCAGTGAGACGTTGGGGGGAAACTACGAGCAGTACTTC CAISETLGGNYEQYF
TRBJ2-7 NA TRBV5-1 NA TGCGCCAGCAGCTTGGGTGGGGGGGCAGTGCAGTACTTC CASSLGGGAVQYF
TRBJ1-1 NA TRBV29-1 NA TGCAGCGTTGAAGGTGGGGGAGGTAGGGCTTTCTTT CSVEGGGGRAFF
TRBJ1-5 NA TRBV28 once TGTGCCAGCAGCCCCGGGGGGGGTTCCAATCAGCCCCAGCATTTT CASSPGGGSNQPQHF
TRBJ2-7 TRBD1 TRBV28 NA TGTGCCAGCAGTCCCCCCTCCTGGACAGGGGATTACGAGCAGTACTTC CASSPPSWTGDYEQYF
TRBJ1-5 TRBD1 TRBV28 NA TGTGCCAGCAGTCCCCTCCAGGGGGCCCTTTTGTATAGCAATCAGCCCCAGCATTTT CASSPLQGALLYSNQPQHF
TRBJ1-5 NA TRBV5-1 NA TGCGCCAGCAGCCCGAGCGGGTGGGGTCAGCCCCAGCATTTT CASSPSGWGQPQHF
TRBJ2-1 TRBD2 TRBV29-1 NA TGCAGCGTTGAAGCGGGAGGCTACAATGAGCAGTTCTTC CSVEAGGYNEQFF
TRBJ1-4 NA TRBV5-6 NA TGTGCCAGCAGCTTGGCCGGGGGTGAAAAACTGTTTTTT CASSLAGGEKLFF
TRBJ2-7 TRBD1 TRBV3-1/TRBV3-2 NA TGTGCCAGCAGCCGCGGCGGGACAGGTTGGTACTTC CASSRGGTGWYF
TRBJ1-2 TRBD1 TRBV12-3/TRBV12-4 NA TGTGCCAGCACCCTACAGGGGGGTGGCTACACCTTC CASTLQGGGYTF
TRBJ2-1 TRBD2 TRBV11-3 NA TGTGCCAGCAGCTCACTCGGGAGGGCCGTCGATGAGCAGTTCTTC CASSSLGRAVDEQFF
TRBJ1-2 NA TRBV7-2 few TGTGCCAGCAGCTTTAAGCCGGGACAAAAAACCGGCTACACCTTC CASSFKPGQKTGYTF